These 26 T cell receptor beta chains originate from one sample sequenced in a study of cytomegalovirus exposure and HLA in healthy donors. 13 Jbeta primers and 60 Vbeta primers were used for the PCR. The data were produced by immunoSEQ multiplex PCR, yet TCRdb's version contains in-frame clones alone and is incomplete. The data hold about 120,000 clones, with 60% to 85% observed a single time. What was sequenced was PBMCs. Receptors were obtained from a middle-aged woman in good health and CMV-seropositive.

The CDR3 coding sequence is TGTGCCAGCAGCTTGGCCGGGACACTGGTTAACAGCAATCAGCCCCAGCATTTT. This gives the protein CASSLAGTLVNSNQPQHF. This chain uses TRBV5-7 with TRBJ1-5; a weak D match, TRBD1 (6 bases). TRBV5-7 is assigned to the ORF class and has an uncertain function. The germline V and J ends were trimmed by 0 bases and 1 base, with 17 bases remaining between them. The CDR3 spans 18 residues.

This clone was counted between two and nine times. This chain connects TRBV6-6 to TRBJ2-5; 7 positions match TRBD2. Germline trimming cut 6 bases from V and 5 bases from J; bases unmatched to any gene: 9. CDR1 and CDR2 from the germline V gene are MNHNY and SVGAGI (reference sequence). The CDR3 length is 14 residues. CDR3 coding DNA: TGTGCCAGCAGCCCATGGGGGGGAGGCGAGACCCAGTACTTC. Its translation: CASSPWGGGETQYF.

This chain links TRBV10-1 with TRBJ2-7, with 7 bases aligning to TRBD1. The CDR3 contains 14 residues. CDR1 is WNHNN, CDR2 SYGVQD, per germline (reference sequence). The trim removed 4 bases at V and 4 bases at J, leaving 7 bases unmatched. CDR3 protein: CASSVWDRVYEQYF. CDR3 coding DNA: TGCGCCAGCAGTGTATGGGACAGAGTTTACGAGCAGTACTTC.

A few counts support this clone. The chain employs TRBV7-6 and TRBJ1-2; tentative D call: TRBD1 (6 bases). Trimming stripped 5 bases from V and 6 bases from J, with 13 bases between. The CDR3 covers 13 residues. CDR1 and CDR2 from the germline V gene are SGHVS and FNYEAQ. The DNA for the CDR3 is TGTGCCAGCAGCCAGGGGATTAGTGATGGCTACACCTTC. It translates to CASSQGISDGYTF.

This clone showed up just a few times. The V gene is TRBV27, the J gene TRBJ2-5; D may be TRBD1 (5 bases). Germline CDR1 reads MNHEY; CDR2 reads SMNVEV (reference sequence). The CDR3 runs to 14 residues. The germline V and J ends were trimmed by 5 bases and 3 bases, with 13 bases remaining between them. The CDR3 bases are TGTGCCAGCAGTCTTCCGTTGACAGAAGAGACCCAGTACTTC. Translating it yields CASSLPLTEETQYF.

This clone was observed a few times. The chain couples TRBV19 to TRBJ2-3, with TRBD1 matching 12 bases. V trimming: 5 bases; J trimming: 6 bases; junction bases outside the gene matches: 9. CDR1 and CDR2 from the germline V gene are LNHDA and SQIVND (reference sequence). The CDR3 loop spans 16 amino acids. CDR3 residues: CASSSRDRGPWDTQYF. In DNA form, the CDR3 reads TGTGCCAGTAGTTCCCGGGACAGGGGGCCTTGGGATACGCAGTATTTT.

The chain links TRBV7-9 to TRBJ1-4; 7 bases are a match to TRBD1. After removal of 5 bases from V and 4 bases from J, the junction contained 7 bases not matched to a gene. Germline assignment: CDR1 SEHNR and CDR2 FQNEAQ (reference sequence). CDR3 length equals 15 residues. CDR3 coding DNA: TGTGCCAGCAGCCGGACAGGTGATTATAATGAAAAACTGTTTTTT. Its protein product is CASSRTGDYNEKLFF.

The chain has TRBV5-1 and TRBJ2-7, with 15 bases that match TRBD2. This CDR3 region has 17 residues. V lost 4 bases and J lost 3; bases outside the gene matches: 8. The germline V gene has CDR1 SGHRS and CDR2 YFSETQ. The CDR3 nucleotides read TGCGCCAGCAGCCCAGCGGGACTAGCGGGGGGCTACTACGAGCAGTACTTC. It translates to CASSPAGLAGGYYEQYF.

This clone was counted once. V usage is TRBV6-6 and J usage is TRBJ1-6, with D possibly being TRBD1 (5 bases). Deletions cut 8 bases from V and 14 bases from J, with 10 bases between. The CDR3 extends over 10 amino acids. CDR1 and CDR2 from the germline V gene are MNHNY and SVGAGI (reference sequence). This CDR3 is CASGARTLHF. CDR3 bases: TGTGCCAGCGGGGCTAGGACCCTCCACTTT.

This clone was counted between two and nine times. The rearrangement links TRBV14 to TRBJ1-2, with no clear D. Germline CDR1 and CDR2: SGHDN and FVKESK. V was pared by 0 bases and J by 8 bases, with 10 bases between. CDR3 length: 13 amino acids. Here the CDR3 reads CASSQETAGGYTF. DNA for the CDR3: TGTGCCAGCAGCCAAGAAACTGCGGGGGGCTACACCTTC.

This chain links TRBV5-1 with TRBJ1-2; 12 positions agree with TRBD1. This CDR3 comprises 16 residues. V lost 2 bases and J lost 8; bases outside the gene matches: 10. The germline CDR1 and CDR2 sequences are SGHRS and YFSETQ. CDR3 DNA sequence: TGCGCCAGCAGCTTCTCCGGGACAGGGGGCGCAGAAGGCTACACCTTC. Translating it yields CASSFSGTGGAEGYTF.

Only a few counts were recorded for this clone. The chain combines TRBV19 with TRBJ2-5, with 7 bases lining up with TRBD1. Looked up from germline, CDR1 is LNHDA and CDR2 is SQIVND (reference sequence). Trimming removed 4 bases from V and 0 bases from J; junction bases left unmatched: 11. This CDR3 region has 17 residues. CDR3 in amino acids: CASSKRGRGRYQETQYF. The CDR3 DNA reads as TGTGCCAGTAGTAAGAGGGGGCGAGGAAGGTACCAAGAGACCCAGTACTTC. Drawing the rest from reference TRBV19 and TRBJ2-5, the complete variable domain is DGGITQSPKYLFRKEGQNVTLSCEQNLNHDAMYWYRQDPGQGLRLIYYSQIVNDFQKGDIAEGYSVSREKKESFPLTVTSAQKNPTAFYLCASSKRGRGRYQETQYFGPGTRLLVL.

The CDR3 here is CASSPTGVSNQPQHF. In DNA, the CDR3 is TGTGCCAGCAGTCCCACAGGGGTAAGCAATCAGCCCCAGCATTTT. The chain uses TRBV9 and TRBJ1-5, with TRBD1 matching 7 bases. Per germline, CDR1 SGDLS and CDR2 YYNGEE. This CDR3 has 15 amino acids. Unmatched junction bases numbered 6, after V lost 5 bases and J lost 1 base.

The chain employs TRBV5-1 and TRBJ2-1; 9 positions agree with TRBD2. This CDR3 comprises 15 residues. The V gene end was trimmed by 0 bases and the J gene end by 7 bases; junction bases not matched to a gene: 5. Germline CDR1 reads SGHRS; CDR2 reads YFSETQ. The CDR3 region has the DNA TGCGCCAGCAGCTTGGAAGCGGGGGGAAGGAATGAGCAGTTCTTC. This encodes CASSLEAGGRNEQFF.

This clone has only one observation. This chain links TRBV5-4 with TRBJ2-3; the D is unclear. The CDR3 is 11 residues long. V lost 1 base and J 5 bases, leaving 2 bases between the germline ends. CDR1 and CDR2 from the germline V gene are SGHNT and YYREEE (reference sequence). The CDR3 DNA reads TGTGCCAGCAGCTTGCAAGATACGCAGTATTTT. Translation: CASSLQDTQYF.

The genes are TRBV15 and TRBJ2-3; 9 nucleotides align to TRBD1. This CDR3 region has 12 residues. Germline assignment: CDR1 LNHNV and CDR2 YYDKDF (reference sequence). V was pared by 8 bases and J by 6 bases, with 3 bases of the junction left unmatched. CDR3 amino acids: CATGTGSDTQYF. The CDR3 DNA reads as TGTGCCACCGGGACAGGGTCCGATACGCAGTATTTT.

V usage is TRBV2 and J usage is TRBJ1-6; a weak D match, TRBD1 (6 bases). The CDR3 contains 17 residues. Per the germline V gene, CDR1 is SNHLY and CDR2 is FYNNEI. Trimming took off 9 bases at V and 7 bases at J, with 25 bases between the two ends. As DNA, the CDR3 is TGTGCCAGTCTCGGGCCAGGGGTAACGCCGGCGAATTCACCCCTCCACTTT. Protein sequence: CASLGPGVTPANSPLHF.

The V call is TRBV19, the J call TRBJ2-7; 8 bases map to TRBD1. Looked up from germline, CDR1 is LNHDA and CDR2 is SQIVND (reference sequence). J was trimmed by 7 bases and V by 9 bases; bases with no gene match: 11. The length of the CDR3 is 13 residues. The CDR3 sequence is CASRDRSQMEQYF. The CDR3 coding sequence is TGTGCCAGCAGGGACAGGTCCCAGATGGAGCAGTACTTC.

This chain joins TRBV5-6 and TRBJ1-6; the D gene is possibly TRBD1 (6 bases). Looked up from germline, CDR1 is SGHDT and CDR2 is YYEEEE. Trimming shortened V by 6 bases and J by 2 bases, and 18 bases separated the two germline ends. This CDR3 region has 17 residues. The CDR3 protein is CASTRGGRSAYNSPLHF. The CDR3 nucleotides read TGTGCCAGCACCCGAGGGGGAAGGTCGGCCTATAATTCACCCCTCCACTTT.

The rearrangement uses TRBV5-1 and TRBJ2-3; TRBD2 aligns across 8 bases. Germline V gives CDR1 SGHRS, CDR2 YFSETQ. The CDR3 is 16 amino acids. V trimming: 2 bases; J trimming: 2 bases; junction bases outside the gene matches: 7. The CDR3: CASSLTGRGVTDTQYF. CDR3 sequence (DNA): TGCGCCAGCAGCTTAACTGGGCGGGGGGTCACAGATACGCAGTATTTT.

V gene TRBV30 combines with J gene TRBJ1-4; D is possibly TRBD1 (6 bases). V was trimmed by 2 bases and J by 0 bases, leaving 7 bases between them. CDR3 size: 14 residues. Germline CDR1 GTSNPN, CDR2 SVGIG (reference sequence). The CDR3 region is CAWSPGATNEKLFF. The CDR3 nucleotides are TGTGCCTGGAGTCCAGGGGCAACTAATGAAAAACTGTTTTTT.

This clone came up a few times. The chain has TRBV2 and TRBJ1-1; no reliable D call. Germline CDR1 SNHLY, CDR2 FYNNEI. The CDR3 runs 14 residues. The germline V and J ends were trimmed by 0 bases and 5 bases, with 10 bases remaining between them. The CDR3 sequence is CASSEAPLRTEAFF. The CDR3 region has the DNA TGTGCCAGCAGTGAAGCCCCCCTGAGGACTGAAGCTTTCTTT.

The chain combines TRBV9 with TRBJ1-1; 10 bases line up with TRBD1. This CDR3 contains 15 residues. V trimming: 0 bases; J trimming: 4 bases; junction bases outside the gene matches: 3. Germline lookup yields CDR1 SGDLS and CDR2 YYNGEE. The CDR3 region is CASSVDGQGGTEAFF. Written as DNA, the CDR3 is TGTGCCAGCAGCGTAGATGGACAGGGGGGCACTGAAGCTTTCTTT.

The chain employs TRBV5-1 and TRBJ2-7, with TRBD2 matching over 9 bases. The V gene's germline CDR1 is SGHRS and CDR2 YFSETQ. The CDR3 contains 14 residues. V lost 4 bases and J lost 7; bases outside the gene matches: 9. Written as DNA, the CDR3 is TGCGCCAGCAGCCCGGGGACTAGCCAGCGGGAGCAGTACTTC. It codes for CASSPGTSQREQYF.

Written as DNA, the CDR3 is TGCGCCAGCAGCTCTGTCCCGGGGGCAGATACGCAGTATTTT. Translation gives CASSSVPGADTQYF. The chain uses TRBV5-1 and TRBJ2-3, with a weak D call TRBD2 (6 bases). The germline gives CDR1 SGHRS, CDR2 YFSETQ. V was shortened by 3 bases and J by 4 bases, with 12 bases between the two germline ends. The CDR3 spans 14 residues.

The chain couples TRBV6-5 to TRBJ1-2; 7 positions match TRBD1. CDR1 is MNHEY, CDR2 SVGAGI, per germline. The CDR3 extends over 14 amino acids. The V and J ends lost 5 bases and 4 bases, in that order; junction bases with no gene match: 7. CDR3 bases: TGTGCCAGCAGTAAAACAGGGGTGGGCTATGGCTACACCTTC. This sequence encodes CASSKTGVGYGYTF.